The sequence of this T cell receptor beta chain was determined in a study of blood T cell repertoires in COVID-19. TCRdb keeps only in-frame clones here, not all; method: immunoSEQ multiplex PCR. Here the sample spans 150,000 to 200,000 clones, less than 85% being singletons. V lost 5 bases and J lost 4, with 18 bases in between. The CDR3 sequence is 17 residues long. Germline V gene data show CDR1 as MNHNY and CDR2 as SVGAGI (reference sequence). Participant age was about 18 to 95 years, and participants resided in about 25 US areas. The chain joins TRBV6-6 to TRBJ1-6, with a weak D call TRBD1 (6 bases). The source material was PBMCs or T cells enriched from blood (not recorded which). This clonotype was sampled from a man aged 50-60 years who had recovered from COVID-19. The CDR3 sequence is CASSPEGGRIYNSPLHF. In DNA form, the CDR3 reads TGTGCCAGCAGTCCCGAGGGGGGGCGGATTTATAATTCACCCCTCCACTTT.